This T cell receptor (beta chain) was recorded in a study of OX40 agonist ivuxolimab in advanced cancers. Only in-frame clones appear in the TCRdb table, and some are missing; sequencing was by immunoSEQ multiplex PCR. The table shows about 69,000 clones, with around 91% occurring only once. V lost 6 bases, J lost 3 bases, and 21 bases lay in between. Looked up from germline, CDR1 is SNHLY and CDR2 is FYNNEI. The CDR3 covers 16 residues. The J gene is TRBJ2-7, the V gene TRBV2; D gene ambiguous. Sequencing used CD4+ or CD8+ T cells sorted from blood, obtained in a trial of the OX40 agonist ivuxolimab. This TCR derives from an adult with an advanced solid tumor such as melanoma, head and neck, liver or kidney cancer. CDR3 DNA sequence: TGTGCCAGCAGAGACCCTGGGCAGGTGCCACTCTACGAGCAGTACTTC. Amino acid sequence: CASRDPGQVPLYEQYF.